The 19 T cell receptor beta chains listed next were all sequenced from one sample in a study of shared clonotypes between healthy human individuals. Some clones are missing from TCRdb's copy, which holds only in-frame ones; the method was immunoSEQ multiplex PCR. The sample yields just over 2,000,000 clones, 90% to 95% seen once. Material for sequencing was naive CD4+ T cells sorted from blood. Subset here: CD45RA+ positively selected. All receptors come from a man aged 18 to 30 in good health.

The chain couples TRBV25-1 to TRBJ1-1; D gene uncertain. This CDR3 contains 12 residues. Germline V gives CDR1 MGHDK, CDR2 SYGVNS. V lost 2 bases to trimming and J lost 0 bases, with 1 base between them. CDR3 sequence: CASSEMNTEAFF. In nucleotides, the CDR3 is TGTGCCAGCAGTGAAATGAACACTGAAGCTTTCTTT.

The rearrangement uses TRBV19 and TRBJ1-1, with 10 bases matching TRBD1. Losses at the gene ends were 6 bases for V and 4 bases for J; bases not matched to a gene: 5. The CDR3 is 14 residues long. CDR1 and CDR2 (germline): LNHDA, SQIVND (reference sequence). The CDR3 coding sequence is TGTGCCAGTAGATCGACAGGGGGCGTCACTGAAGCTTTCTTT. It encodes CASRSTGGVTEAFF. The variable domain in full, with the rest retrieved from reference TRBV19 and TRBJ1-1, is DGGITQSPKYLFRKEGQNVTLSCEQNLNHDAMYWYRQDPGQGLRLIYYSQIVNDFQKGDIAEGYSVSREKKESFPLTVTSAQKNPTAFYLCASRSTGGVTEAFFGQGTRLTVV.

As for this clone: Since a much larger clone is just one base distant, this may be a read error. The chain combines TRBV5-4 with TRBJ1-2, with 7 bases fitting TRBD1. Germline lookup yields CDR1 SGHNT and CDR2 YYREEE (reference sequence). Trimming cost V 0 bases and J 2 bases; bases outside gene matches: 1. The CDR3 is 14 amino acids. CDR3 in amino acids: CASSLVGQNYGYTF. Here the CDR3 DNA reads TGTGCCAGCAGCTTGGTGGGACAGAACTATGGCTACACCTTC.

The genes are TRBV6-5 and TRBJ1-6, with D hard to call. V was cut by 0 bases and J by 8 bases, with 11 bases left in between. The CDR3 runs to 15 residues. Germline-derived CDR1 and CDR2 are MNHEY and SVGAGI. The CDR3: CASSYSRSLYSPLHF. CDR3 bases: TGTGCCAGCAGTTACTCGAGGTCACTTTATTCACCCCTCCACTTT.

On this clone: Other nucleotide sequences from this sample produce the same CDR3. CDR3 sequence reads: CASSPTTYEQYF. The CDR3 DNA is TGTGCCAGCTCACCGACAACCTACGAGCAGTACTTC. The chain employs TRBV18 and TRBJ2-7; D uncertain. CDR1 and CDR2 from the germline V gene are KGHSH and LQKENI. This CDR3 spans 12 amino acids. With 3 bases removed from V and 2 bases from J, the gap between germline ends came to 5 bases.

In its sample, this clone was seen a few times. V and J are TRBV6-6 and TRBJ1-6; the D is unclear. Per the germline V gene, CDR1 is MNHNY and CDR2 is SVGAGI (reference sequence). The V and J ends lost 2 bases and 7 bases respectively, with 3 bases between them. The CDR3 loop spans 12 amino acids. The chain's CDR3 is CASSYTNSPLHF. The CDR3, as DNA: TGTGCCAGCAGTTACACCAATTCACCCCTCCACTTT.

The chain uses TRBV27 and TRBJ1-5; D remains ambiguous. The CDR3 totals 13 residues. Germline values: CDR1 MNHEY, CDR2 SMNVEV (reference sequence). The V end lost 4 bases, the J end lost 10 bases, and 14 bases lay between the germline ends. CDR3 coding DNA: TGTGCCAGCAGTTCTCGGATTTTGAGACCCCAGCATTTT. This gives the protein CASSSRILRPQHF.

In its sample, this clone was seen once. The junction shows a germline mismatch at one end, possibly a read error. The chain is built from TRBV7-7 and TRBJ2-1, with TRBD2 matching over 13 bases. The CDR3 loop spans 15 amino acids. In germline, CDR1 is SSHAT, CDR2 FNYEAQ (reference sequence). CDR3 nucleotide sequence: TGTGCTAGCAGCGTTGGACTAGCGGGAGTCAATGAGCAGTTCTTC. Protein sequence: CASSVGLAGVNEQFF.

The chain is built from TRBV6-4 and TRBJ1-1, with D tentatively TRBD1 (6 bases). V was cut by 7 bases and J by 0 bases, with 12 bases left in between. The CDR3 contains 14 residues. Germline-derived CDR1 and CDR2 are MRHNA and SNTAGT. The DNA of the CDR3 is TGTGCCAGCACACGGGGGCTCTTGAACACTGAAGCTTTCTTT. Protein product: CASTRGLLNTEAFF.

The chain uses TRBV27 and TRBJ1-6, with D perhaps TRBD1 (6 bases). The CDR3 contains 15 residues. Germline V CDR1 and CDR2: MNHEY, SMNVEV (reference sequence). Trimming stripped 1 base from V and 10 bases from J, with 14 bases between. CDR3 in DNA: TGTGCCAGCAGTTTATTAGGGGGGGTATGGTCACCCCTCCACTTT. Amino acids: CASSLLGGVWSPLHF.

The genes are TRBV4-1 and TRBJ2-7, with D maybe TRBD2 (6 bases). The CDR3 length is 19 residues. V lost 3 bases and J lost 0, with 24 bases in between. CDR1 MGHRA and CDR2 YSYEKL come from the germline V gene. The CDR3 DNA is TGCGCCAGCAGCCATCGGGAAGTCGGAGGGGTTAAGTCCTCCTACGAGCAGTACTTC. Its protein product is CASSHREVGGVKSSYEQYF.

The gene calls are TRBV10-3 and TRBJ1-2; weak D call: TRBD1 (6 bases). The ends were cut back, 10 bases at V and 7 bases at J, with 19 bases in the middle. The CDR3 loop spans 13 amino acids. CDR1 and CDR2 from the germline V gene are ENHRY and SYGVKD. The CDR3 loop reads CATRGAETPGYTF. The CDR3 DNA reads TGTGCCACCCGGGGGGCCGAGACTCCTGGCTACACCTTC.

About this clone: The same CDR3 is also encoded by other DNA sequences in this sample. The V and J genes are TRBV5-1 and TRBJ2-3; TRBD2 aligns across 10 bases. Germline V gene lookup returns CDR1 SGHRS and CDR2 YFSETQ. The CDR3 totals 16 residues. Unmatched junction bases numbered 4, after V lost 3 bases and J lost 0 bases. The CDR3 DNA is TGCGCCAGCAGCTCCCTAGCGGGGGCAAGCACAGATACGCAGTATTTT. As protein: CASSSLAGASTDTQYF.

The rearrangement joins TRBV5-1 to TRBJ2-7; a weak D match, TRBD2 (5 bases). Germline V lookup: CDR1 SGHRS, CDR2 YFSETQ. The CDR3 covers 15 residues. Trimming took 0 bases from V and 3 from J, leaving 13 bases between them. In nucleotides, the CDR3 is TGCGCCAGCAGCTTGGGAGGGAACCTAAACTACGAGCAGTACTTC. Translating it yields CASSLGGNLNYEQYF.

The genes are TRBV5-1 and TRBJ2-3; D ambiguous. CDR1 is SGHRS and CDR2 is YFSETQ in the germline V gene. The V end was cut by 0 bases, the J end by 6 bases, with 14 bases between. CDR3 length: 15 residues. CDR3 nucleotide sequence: TGCGCCAGCAGCTTGGTAGGCGTCACACGGGATACGCAGTATTTT. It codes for CASSLVGVTRDTQYF.

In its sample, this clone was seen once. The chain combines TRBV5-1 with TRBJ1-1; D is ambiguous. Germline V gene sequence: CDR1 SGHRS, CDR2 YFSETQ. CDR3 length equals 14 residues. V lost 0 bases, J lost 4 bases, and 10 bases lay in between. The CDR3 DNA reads TGCGCCAGCAGCTTGGAAGTGGCGGCCACTGAAGCTTTCTTT. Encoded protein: CASSLEVAATEAFF.

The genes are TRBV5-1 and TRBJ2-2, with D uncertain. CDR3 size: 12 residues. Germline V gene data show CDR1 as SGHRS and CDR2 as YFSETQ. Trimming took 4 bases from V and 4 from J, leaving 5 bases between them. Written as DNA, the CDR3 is TGCGCCAGCAGCCCATTCACCGGGGAGCTGTTTTTT. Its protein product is CASSPFTGELFF. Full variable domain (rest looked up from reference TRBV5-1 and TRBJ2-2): KAGVTQTPRYLIKTRGQQVTLSCSPISGHRSVSWYQQTPGQGLQFLFEYFSETQRNKGNFPGRFSGRQFSNSRSEMNVSTLELGDSALYLCASSPFTGELFFGEGSRLTVL.

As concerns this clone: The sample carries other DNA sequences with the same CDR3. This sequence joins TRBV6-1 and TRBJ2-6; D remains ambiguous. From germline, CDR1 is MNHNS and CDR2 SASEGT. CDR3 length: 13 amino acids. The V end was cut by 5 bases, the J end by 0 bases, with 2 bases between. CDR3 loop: CASSYSGANVLTF. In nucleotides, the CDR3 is TGTGCCAGCAGTTACTCTGGGGCCAACGTCCTGACTTTC.

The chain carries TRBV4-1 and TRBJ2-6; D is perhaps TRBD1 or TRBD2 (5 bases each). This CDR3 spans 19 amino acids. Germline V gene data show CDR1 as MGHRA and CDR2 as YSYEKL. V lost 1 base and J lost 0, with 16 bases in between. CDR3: CASSQGGTKVRSGANVLTF. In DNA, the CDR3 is TGCGCCAGCAGCCAAGGGGGGACGAAGGTCCGCTCTGGGGCCAACGTCCTGACTTTC.